This T cell receptor (beta chain) was profiled in a study of blood T cell repertoires in COVID-19. The CDR3 has 12 amino acids. Germline V gene data show CDR1 as KGHSH and CDR2 as LQKENI. Comment on this clone: The germline gene is not matched at one end of the junction; a read error may be the cause.

The method was immunoSEQ multiplex PCR; TCRdb's version includes in-frame clones alone and lacks a portion of them. The sample records roughly 280,000 clones, around 89% being singletons. This clonotype originated in a woman between 50 and 59 years old who had recovered from COVID-19. V and J are TRBV18 and TRBJ1-4, with a possible D match to TRBD1 (6 bases). Sample: PBMCs or T cells enriched from blood (not recorded which). This CDR3 reads CASSPQGAKLFF. DNA of the CDR3: TGTGCCAGCTCGCCACAGGGAGCAAAACTGTTTTTT.